The rows below give T cell receptor beta chains drawn from one sample of a study of T-cell memory formation after mild COVID-19. TCRdb recomputed calls from the 5' RACE reads with MiXCR, one row per CDR3 protein. The sample holds 120,000 to 150,000 distinct CDR3 sequences, about 6.1% seen once. The sample taken for sequencing was PBMCs or a T cell subset sorted from them (not recorded which). These receptors were obtained from an adult woman who had mild COVID-19 (a few samples of this study predate the infection). Cell type and time point are not known. Each CDR3 is given with its conserved first and last residue. D genes are given only for firm matches. Clone size is shown for a subset of rows, as once, few, many or a class of expanded clone.

V gene,D gene,clone size,J gene,CDR3 protein,CDR3 DNA
TRBV5-1,TRBD1,.,TRBJ1-2,CASSSSGQGDYGYTF,TGCGCCAGCAGCTCCTCAGGACAGGGGGACTATGGCTACACCTTC
TRBV15,.,.,TRBJ1-5,CATSRDPGQPQHF,TGTGCCACCAGCAGAGACCCGGGGCAGCCCCAGCATTTT
TRBV6-6,.,.,TRBJ2-5,CASTLGGAGHQETQYF,TGTGCCAGCACCTTAGGGGGGGCAGGTCACCAAGAGACCCAGTACTTC
TRBV5-1,.,many,TRBJ1-4,CASSLGSRGSLKLFF,TGCGCCAGCAGCTTGGGTTCCAGGGGATCCCTCAAACTGTTTTTT
TRBV7-8,.,many,TRBJ2-5,CASSPGTTGPPQYF,TGTGCCAGCAGCCCCGGGACGACTGGCCCGCCCCAGTACTTC
TRBV18,.,few,TRBJ2-7,CASSSNSYEQYF,TGTGCCAGCTCGTCCAACTCCTACGAGCAGTACTTC
TRBV3-1,.,few,TRBJ1-2,CASSQGGGGNYGYTF,TGTGCCAGCAGCCAGGGTGGGGGCGGAAACTATGGCTACACCTTC
TRBV6-5,.,many,TRBJ1-2,CASRQTHGYGYTF,TGTGCCAGCAGACAGACCCACGGGTATGGCTACACCTTC
TRBV12-3/TRBV12-4,TRBD1,many,TRBJ2-1,CASSLLGQGFNEQFF,TGTGCCAGCAGTTTGTTGGGACAGGGTTTCAATGAGCAGTTCTTC
TRBV7-8,.,.,TRBJ1-5,CASSLGPQGSLNQPQHF,TGTGCCAGCAGCCTAGGTCCCCAGGGATCCCTCAATCAGCCCCAGCATTTT
TRBV5-1,.,.,TRBJ2-7,CASSFRGEAYEQYF,TGCGCCAGCAGCTTCAGGGGGGAGGCCTACGAGCAGTACTTC
TRBV7-9,TRBD1,many,TRBJ2-7,CASSSGQGYTSSTFHF,TGTGCCAGCAGCTCCGGACAGGGTTATACGAGCAGTACTTTCCACTTC
TRBV6-5,TRBD1,.,TRBJ1-2,CASSATGGSVNGYTF,TGTGCCAGCAGTGCGACAGGGGGGAGCGTGAATGGCTACACCTTC
TRBV5-1,.,.,TRBJ2-3,CASSSGQTDTQYF,TGCGCCAGCAGCTCCGGACAGACAGATACGCAGTATTTT
TRBV27,.,.,TRBJ2-3,CASNFADTQYF,TGTGCCAGCAACTTCGCAGATACGCAGTATTTT
TRBV7-2,TRBD2,.,TRBJ2-1,CASSFGSGIVGEQFF,TGTGCCAGCAGCTTTGGGAGCGGGATTGTCGGTGAGCAGTTCTTC
TRBV7-6,TRBD1,many,TRBJ2-2,CASSQRTGGTGELFF,TGTGCCAGCAGCCAAAGAACAGGGGGTACCGGGGAGCTGTTTTTT
TRBV7-2,.,many,TRBJ2-1,CASSPGGSSYNEQFF,TGTGCCAGCAGCCCCGGGGGAAGCTCCTACAATGAGCAGTTCTTC
TRBV5-1,TRBD1,few,TRBJ1-5,CASSLGPRTGDNQPQHF,TGCGCCAGCAGCTTGGGACCTAGGACAGGGGATAATCAGCCCCAGCATTTT
TRBV7-8,.,many,TRBJ2-2,CASSPRRLANTGELFF,TGTGCCAGCAGCCCAAGGAGACTAGCGAACACCGGGGAGCTGTTTTTT
TRBV20-1,.,.,TRBJ2-3,CSARITDTQYF,TGCAGTGCTAGAATCACAGATACGCAGTATTTT
TRBV7-9,.,.,TRBJ1-1,CARGNTEAFF,TGTGCCAGGGGAAACACTGAAGCTTTCTTT
TRBV5-5,TRBD2,many,TRBJ2-1,CASSLDPTSGPGLGNEQFF,TGTGCCAGCAGCTTGGACCCCACTAGCGGGCCTGGCTTGGGGAATGAGCAGTTCTTC
TRBV9,TRBD1,.,TRBJ1-4,CASSGRDDRVEKLFF,TGTGCCAGCAGCGGACGAGATGACAGGGTAGAAAAACTGTTTTTT
TRBV7-2,.,many,TRBJ2-3,CASSLRPQAGADTQYF,TGTGCCAGCAGCCTCCGGCCTCAGGCGGGCGCAGATACGCAGTATTTT
TRBV7-2,TRBD1,.,TRBJ1-2,CASSPGTGNRANYGYTF,TGTGCCAGCAGCCCGGGGACAGGGAATCGGGCTAACTATGGCTACACCTTC
TRBV11-2,TRBD1,.,TRBJ2-7,CASSFATGAYEQYF,TGTGCCAGCAGCTTTGCGACAGGGGCCTACGAGCAGTACTTC
TRBV4-1,.,many,TRBJ1-3,CASSQVHRPSGNTIYF,TGCGCCAGCAGCCAGGTGCACAGGCCCTCTGGAAACACCATATATTTT
TRBV7-6,.,few,TRBJ2-6,CASRARVTGANVLTF,TGTGCCAGCAGGGCTCGGGTGACTGGGGCCAACGTCCTGACTTTC
TRBV18,.,many,TRBJ1-2,CASSPSPGSVDGYTF,TGTGCCAGCTCACCGAGCCCAGGGTCGGTGGATGGCTACACCTTC
TRBV28,.,.,TRBJ1-5,CASSRYGGDQPQHF,TGTGCCAGCAGCCGGTATGGGGGGGATCAGCCCCAGCATTTT
TRBV24-1,TRBD1,.,TRBJ2-2,CATSDSRQGNTGELFF,TGTGCCACCAGTGACTCCCGACAGGGTAACACCGGGGAGCTGTTTTTT
TRBV20-1,TRBD1,.,TRBJ1-2,CSAPPTGRIGGYTF,TGCAGTGCCCCTCCGACAGGGAGAATTGGGGGCTACACCTTC
TRBV20-1,.,few,TRBJ1-5,CSARDTGVDQPQHF,TGCAGTGCTAGAGATACCGGGGTCGATCAGCCCCAGCATTTT
TRBV5-1,TRBD1,many,TRBJ2-7,CASSLGTTGDDEQYF,TGCGCCAGCAGCTTGGGGACGACAGGGGACGACGAGCAGTACTTC